Following are 4 T cell receptor beta chains from one sample sequenced in a study of regulatory T cells in long-lasting Graves disease. Regarding time point: persistent/refractory GD, antithyroid drugs over 5 years with positive TRAb. The TCR library used RNA extracted from PBMCs. CDR3 regions were amplified by Arm-PCR using iRepertoire HTBI primers to build TCR beta libraries. TCRdb itself ran the multiplex PCR reads through MiXCR, one entry per CDR3 protein. The table lists hundreds of thousands of distinct CDR3 sequences, 25% to 30% of them singletons. The sample consisted of peripheral blood mononuclear cells (PBMCs), taken when the disease was refractory, from a patient treated with antithyroid drugs. These receptors came from a female donor with Graves disease.

As concerns this clonotype: A much larger clonotype is one base distant, so this may be a read error. The CDR3 here is CASIGGGRLYGYTF. The DNA of the CDR3 is TGTGCCAGCATCGGGGGGGGAAGGCTCTATGGCTACACCTTC. This chain joins TRBV6-2 or TRBV6-3 and TRBJ1-2; D may be TRBD1 (5 bases). This CDR3 has 14 amino acids. The V end lost 7 bases, the J end lost 4 bases, and 16 bases lay between the germline ends. Germline V gene data show CDR1 as MNHEY and CDR2 as SVGEGT.

The genes are TRBV6-1 and TRBJ2-5, with D perhaps matching TRBD1 (5 bases). Germline values: CDR1 MNHNS, CDR2 SASEGT. This CDR3 is built from 14 residues. Trimming left V 6 bases short and J 5 bases short, with 16 bases between. The CDR3 sequence: CASRSWQGPETQYF. The CDR3 coding sequence is TGTGCCAGCAGAAGCTGGCAGGGCCCGGAGACCCAGTACTTC.

This clonotype was counted only a few times. The gene calls are TRBV9 and TRBJ1-1, with a possible D match to TRBD1 (5 bases). From germline, CDR1 is SGDLS and CDR2 YYNGEE. This CDR3 has 18 residues. V lost 0 bases, J lost 0 bases, and 18 bases lay in between. CDR3 sequence (DNA): TGTGCCAGCAGCGTAGAGGCCCTCGGGGCGTTCATGAACACTGAAGCTTTCTTT. Amino acid sequence: CASSVEALGAFMNTEAFF.

About this clonotype: Given a much more abundant clone one base away, this may be a read error. The CDR3 spells CASSASGTILNYGYTF. DNA of the CDR3: TGTGCCAGCAGTGCCTCCGGGACAATCCTTAACTATGGCTACACCTTC. The chain recombines TRBV6-2 or TRBV6-3 with TRBJ1-2; possibly TRBD1 for D (6 bases). This CDR3 contains 16 residues. Trimming removed 5 bases from V and 1 base from J, with 17 bases in between. Germline CDR1 is MNHEY and CDR2 is SVGEGT.